Listed below are T cell receptor beta chains from one sample, sequenced in a study of T-cell reconstitution after alpha-beta-depleted transplantation in children. MiXCR, applied by TCRdb to the PCR reads, yields one record per CDR3 protein. The sample consists of 330,000 or so distinct CDR3 sequences, just over 7.5% of them appearing once. Sample: peripheral blood, taken 360 days after TCRalphabeta/CD19-depleted stem cell transplant. The source is a female patient aged 2 to 10 who had a stem cell transplant for Fanconi anemia, so the T cells may come from the graft donor. Both conserved end residues are part of each CDR3. The D gene is left open where the match is weak. A clone size is listed for some rows: how often the clone was seen (once, few, many), or a class if it is expanded.

D gene: -
clone size: -
V gene: TRBV29-1
J gene: TRBJ1-1
CDR3 protein: CGVLAGGGRNTEAFF
CDR3 DNA: TGCGGTGTTCTGGCCGGGGGGGGGCGGAACACTGAAGCTTTCTTT

D gene: TRBD1
clone size: few
V gene: TRBV27
J gene: TRBJ1-2
CDR3 protein: CASSPGGAWGYTF
CDR3 DNA: TGTGCCAGCAGCCCAGGGGGCGCGTGGGGCTACACCTTC

D gene: TRBD2
clone size: many
V gene: TRBV6-5
J gene: TRBJ2-7
CDR3 protein: CASSLAGGLPYEQYF
CDR3 DNA: TGTGCCAGCAGTTTAGCGGGGGGGCTTCCCTACGAGCAGTACTTC

D gene: TRBD2
clone size: many
V gene: TRBV7-3
J gene: TRBJ2-2
CDR3 protein: CASSLREGLAGRDTGELFF
CDR3 DNA: TGTGCCAGCAGCTTACGAGAGGGACTAGCGGGGCGTGACACCGGGGAGCTGTTTTTT

D gene: -
clone size: many
V gene: TRBV10-3
J gene: TRBJ2-1
CDR3 protein: CAISEWQGGDEQFF
CDR3 DNA: TGTGCCATCAGTGAGTGGCAGGGGGGCGATGAGCAGTTCTTC

D gene: TRBD2
clone size: -
V gene: TRBV7-9
J gene: TRBJ2-1
CDR3 protein: CASSLAKAGGPGEQFF
CDR3 DNA: TGTGCCAGCAGCTTAGCGAAAGCGGGGGGGCCAGGGGAGCAGTTCTTC

D gene: -
clone size: -
V gene: TRBV30
J gene: TRBJ2-6
CDR3 protein: CAWSTIQGAGANVLTF
CDR3 DNA: TGTGCCTGGAGTACCATTCAGGGTGCAGGGGCCAACGTCCTGACTTTC

D gene: -
clone size: many
V gene: TRBV7-2
J gene: TRBJ1-2
CDR3 protein: CASTPKDYGYTF
CDR3 DNA: TGTGCCAGCACGCCTAAGGACTATGGCTACACCTTC

D gene: -
clone size: few
V gene: TRBV6-1
J gene: TRBJ2-2
CDR3 protein: CASSEIEIGGPQTGELFF
CDR3 DNA: TGTGCCAGCAGTGAAATTGAGATCGGGGGGCCTCAAACCGGGGAGCTGTTTTTT

D gene: -
clone size: many
V gene: TRBV6-5
J gene: TRBJ1-1
CDR3 protein: CASSYYEGSMNTEAFF
CDR3 DNA: TGTGCCAGCAGTTATTACGAGGGGAGTATGAACACTGAAGCTTTCTTT

D gene: TRBD2
clone size: many
V gene: TRBV28
J gene: TRBJ2-5
CDR3 protein: CASSFDGTSGGGETQYF
CDR3 DNA: TGTGCCAGCAGTTTCGATGGGACTAGCGGGGGCGGGGAGACCCAGTACTTC